Detailed here is one T cell receptor (beta chain). These data belong to a study of CD8+CD57+ T cells in acquired aplastic anemia. The V gene lost 5 bases and the J gene lost 1 base, with 14 bases spanning the gap. This CDR3 is built from 15 residues. Germline V gene lookup returns CDR1 LNHNV and CDR2 YYDKDF (reference sequence). Both TCR beta VDJ combination and CDR3 sequence profiling were carried out. Genomic DNA was the template for this profiling. TCRdb re-called the reads with MiXCR, one entry per CDR3 protein. The sample contains 74,000 or so distinct CDR3 sequences, approximately 54% of which appear only once.

What was sequenced was sorted CD4+, CD8+, or CD8+CD57+ T cells (not recorded which) from PBMCs. The rearrangement uses TRBV15 and TRBJ2-5, with D unclear. This TCR was sampled from a human donor in good health, serving as a control. The CDR3 DNA follows: TGTGCCACCAGCGCCCGGTCGAGGACCCAAGAGACCCAGTACTTC. This sequence encodes CATSARSRTQETQYF.